This TCR beta chain was retrieved from a study of blood T cell repertoires in COVID-19. As originally analysed: Reference gene primer amplification gave estimated nucleated cell counts. Only in-frame clones appear in the TCRdb table, and some are missing; sequencing was by immunoSEQ multiplex PCR. V, J and clone size are those of that table, while D and trimming were read from the DNA. The data show some 120,000 clones, approximately 85% seen once. This clone was seen only a few times. The CDR3 length is 17 residues. Trimming took off 0 bases at V and 2 bases at J, with 15 bases between the two ends. Germline lookup yields CDR1 SGDLS and CDR2 YYNGEE.

This clonotype originated in an elderly man with active or convalescent COVID-19. The chain couples TRBV9 to TRBJ2-1; tentative D call: TRBD2 (6 bases). The sequenced sample was peripheral blood. For the CDR3, the DNA is TGTGCCAGCAGCGTAGGATACCTGGCGGGACCCTACAATGAGCAGTTCTTC. Its translation is CASSVGYLAGPYNEQFF.